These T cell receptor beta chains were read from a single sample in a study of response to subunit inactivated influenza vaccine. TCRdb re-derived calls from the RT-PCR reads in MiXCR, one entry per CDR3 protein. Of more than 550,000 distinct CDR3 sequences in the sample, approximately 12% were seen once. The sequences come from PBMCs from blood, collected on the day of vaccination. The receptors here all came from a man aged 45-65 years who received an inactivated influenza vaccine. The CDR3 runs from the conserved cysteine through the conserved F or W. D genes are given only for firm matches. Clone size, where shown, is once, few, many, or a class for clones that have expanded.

CDR3 DNA: TGTGCCAGCAGCAGACTAGCGGGAGCAGCAGATACGCAGTATTTT; CDR3 protein: CASSRLAGAADTQYF; J gene: TRBJ2-3; V gene: TRBV7-2; clone size: few; D gene: TRBD2
CDR3 DNA: TGTGCCATCAGTGAGGCCGGCGGCTCCTCTGGAAACACCATATATTTT; CDR3 protein: CAISEAGGSSGNTIYF; J gene: TRBJ1-3; V gene: TRBV10-3; clone size: few; D gene: .
CDR3 DNA: TGTGCCAGCAGACTGGCCTCTGGAAACACCATATATTTT; CDR3 protein: CASRLASGNTIYF; J gene: TRBJ1-3; V gene: TRBV12-3/TRBV12-4; clone size: many; D gene: .
CDR3 DNA: TGTGCCAGCTCACCCGAGGGACTAGCGGAATTGGAGACCCAGTACTTC; CDR3 protein: CASSPEGLAELETQYF; J gene: TRBJ2-5; V gene: TRBV18; clone size: few; D gene: TRBD2
CDR3 DNA: TGTGCCAGCAGCTTCCCGAGCCTCCAGTCCACCGGGGAGCTGTTTTTT; CDR3 protein: CASSFPSLQSTGELFF; J gene: TRBJ2-2; V gene: TRBV7-2; clone size: few; D gene: .
CDR3 DNA: TGCAGCGTTTCCACAGGGACCTTGAACACTGAAGCTTTCTTT; CDR3 protein: CSVSTGTLNTEAFF; J gene: TRBJ1-1; V gene: TRBV29-1; clone size: few; D gene: .
CDR3 DNA: TGCGCCAGCAGCCAAGATGCGGGGCCCGGGGAGCTGTTTTTT; CDR3 protein: CASSQDAGPGELFF; J gene: TRBJ2-2; V gene: TRBV4-3; clone size: few; D gene: .
CDR3 DNA: TGTGCCAGCAGCCAAGTCCACTTCTCGGTACTAGCGGGGCAAAATGAGCAGTTCTTC; CDR3 protein: CASSQVHFSVLAGQNEQFF; J gene: TRBJ2-1; V gene: TRBV4-2; clone size: few; D gene: TRBD2
CDR3 DNA: TGTGCCAGCAGTTACCTTGGGGGCACTGAGCAGTTCTTC; CDR3 protein: CASSYLGGTEQFF; J gene: TRBJ2-1; V gene: TRBV7-2; clone size: .; D gene: .
CDR3 DNA: TGCAGTTCGCGACAGTCTACAGATACGCAGTATTTT; CDR3 protein: CSSRQSTDTQYF; J gene: TRBJ2-3; V gene: TRBV20-1; clone size: .; D gene: .
CDR3 DNA: TGTGCCAGCAGCCCTGGACAGGGACAGTACTTC; CDR3 protein: CASSPGQGQYF; J gene: TRBJ2-7; V gene: TRBV3-1; clone size: few; D gene: TRBD1
CDR3 DNA: TGCGCCAGCAGCTTGGGCGGGGGGCCCAACCAAGAGACCCAGTACTTC; CDR3 protein: CASSLGGGPNQETQYF; J gene: TRBJ2-5; V gene: TRBV5-1; clone size: few; D gene: TRBD2
CDR3 DNA: TGTGCCAGCAGTGAAGTAACAGGCCCCTCAAATGAGCAGTTCTTC; CDR3 protein: CASSEVTGPSNEQFF; J gene: TRBJ2-1; V gene: TRBV2; clone size: few; D gene: .
CDR3 DNA: TGCAGTGCTAGGGGACTTTCCTACAATGAGCAGTTCTTC; CDR3 protein: CSARGLSYNEQFF; J gene: TRBJ2-1; V gene: TRBV20-1; clone size: .; D gene: .
CDR3 DNA: TGTGCCAGCAGTTTTCGATATGGCTACACCTTC; CDR3 protein: CASSFRYGYTF; J gene: TRBJ1-2; V gene: TRBV12-3/TRBV12-4; clone size: few; D gene: .